The sample holds a few counts of the clone carrying this TCR beta chain. Its antigen is not identified. Germline CDR1 reads SEHNR; CDR2 reads FQNEAQ (reference sequence). V lost 5 bases to trimming and J lost 4 bases, with 13 bases between them. The CDR3 is made up of 14 amino acids. This specimen comes from a study of post-analysis software for immune sequencing data. Study-wide background: The courses of disease that were included comprised relapsing-remitting, secondary progressive and progressive-relapsing multiple sclerosis.

Study results and limitations: With F measure, samples from one preparation batch clustered together strongly. Relative to controls, patients with multiple sclerosis showed significantly lower normalized Chao1 diversity. Patients showed TRBV5-6, TRBV5-1 and TRBV20-1 among 4 or 5 TRBV segments more frequent than in controls.

TCR beta libraries were prepared from cDNA with unique molecular identifiers. Out of about 0.95 to 10 million T cells, roughly 0.5 million cDNA molecules were generated. A single record per CDR3 protein comes from TCRdb applying MiXCR to the PCR reads. The profile shows hundreds of thousands of distinct CDR3 sequences, roughly 27% of them singletons. This chain links TRBV7-9 with TRBJ2-3; D perhaps matches TRBD2 (5 bases). Sequenced sample: blood. This sequence was found in a girl under 18 with multiple sclerosis. The DNA for the CDR3 is TGTGCCAGCAGCAGCGGTAGCGTCCCAGATACGCAGTATTTT. Its protein is CASSSGSVPDTQYF.